These 19 T cell receptor beta chains were all obtained from the same sample, sequenced in a study of blood T cell repertoires in COVID-19. Assay used: immunoSEQ multiplex PCR; TCRdb lists only in-frame clones, some missing. The sample contains about 48,000 clones, 75% to 90% of which appear only once. The sample was peripheral blood. These receptors originate from an older man with acute or convalescent COVID-19.

The sample holds a few counts of this clone. This rearrangement joins TRBV3-1 (or the pseudogene TRBV3-2) to TRBJ1-5; the match to TRBD1 covers 7 bases. The germline V gene has CDR1 LGHDT and CDR2 YNNKEL (reference sequence). With 5 bases clipped from V and 4 bases from J, the junction kept 5 bases outside the gene matches. The CDR3 extends over 14 amino acids. The CDR3 DNA reads as TGTGCCAGCAGCGTGGGACAGCTGAATCAGCCCCAGCATTTT. Protein product: CASSVGQLNQPQHF.

This clone was counted between two and nine times. The rearrangement links TRBV6-6 to TRBJ1-2; D gene ambiguous. CDR3 length: 11 amino acids. V was trimmed by 9 bases and J by 4 bases, leaving 9 bases between them. The germline V gene encodes CDR1 MNHNY and CDR2 SVGAGI (reference sequence). The CDR3 here is CASGPPYGYTF. Here the CDR3 DNA reads TGTGCCAGTGGGCCCCCCTATGGCTACACCTTC.

This sequence joins TRBV6-2 or TRBV6-3 and TRBJ2-1, with TRBD2 matching over 7 bases. Germline lookup yields CDR1 MNHEY and CDR2 SVGEGT. The CDR3 is 12 amino acids. Losses at the gene ends were 2 bases for V and 8 bases for J; bases not matched to a gene: 0. The CDR3 is CASSYRGDEQFF. Written as DNA, the CDR3 is TGTGCCAGCAGTTACCGGGGGGATGAGCAGTTCTTC.

Written as DNA, the CDR3 is TGTGCCAGCAGTTTGAGGAGGGGAGACGAAAAACTGTTTTTT. Translating gives CASSLRRGDEKLFF. This chain connects TRBV27 to TRBJ1-4, with D possibly TRBD1 on 5 matching bases. The CDR3 totals 14 residues. Per the germline V gene, CDR1 is MNHEY and CDR2 is SMNVEV (reference sequence). V shed 3 bases and J shed 8 bases, with 13 bases lying between them.

This chain joins TRBV12-3 or TRBV12-4 and TRBJ2-2; D unresolved. Trimming pared 6 bases from V and 4 bases from J, leaving 6 bases between. There are 12 residues in the CDR3. CDR3 DNA sequence: TGTGCCAGCAGCTATACCACCGGGGAGCTGTTTTTT. Encoded protein: CASSYTTGELFF.

This clone came up a few times. This rearrangement joins TRBV7-6 to TRBJ1-1; TRBD1 is a possible D gene (6 bases). The CDR3 is 17 residues long. Trimming pared 2 bases from V and 3 bases from J, leaving 19 bases between. The germline V gene encodes CDR1 SGHVS and CDR2 FNYEAQ. The CDR3 region has the DNA TGTGCCAGCAGCTTACAGGGAGGGGGTCAGCCGCACACTGAAGCTTTCTTT. Translation: CASSLQGGGQPHTEAFF.

The chain joins TRBV6-2 or TRBV6-3 to TRBJ1-1; TRBD1 is a possible D gene (5 bases). Trimming cost V 4 bases and J 0 bases, with 9 bases left between them. This CDR3 spans 14 amino acids. CDR1 is MNHEY and CDR2 is SVGEGT in the germline V gene. Here the CDR3 reads CASSWRGLNTEAFF. As DNA, the CDR3 is TGTGCCAGCAGTTGGAGGGGTTTGAACACTGAAGCTTTCTTT.

V usage is TRBV10-3 and J usage is TRBJ1-5; 8 nucleotides align to TRBD1. This CDR3 is 14 amino acids long. CDR1 ENHRY and CDR2 SYGVKD come from the germline V gene. Unmatched junction bases numbered 4, after V lost 7 bases and J lost 2 bases. The DNA for the CDR3 is TGTGCCATCACTGACAGGGGAGGCAATCAGCCCCAGCATTTT. It codes for CAITDRGGNQPQHF.

The gene calls are TRBV28 and TRBJ2-7, with D perhaps matching TRBD1 (5 bases). This CDR3 comprises 15 residues. Germline values: CDR1 MDHEN, CDR2 SYDVKM. V was cut by 3 bases and J by 4 bases, with 16 bases left in between. The CDR3: CASSFPGILGYEQYF. CDR3 sequence (DNA): TGTGCCAGCAGTTTTCCAGGGATCCTAGGGTACGAGCAGTACTTC.

The V gene is TRBV10-2, the J gene TRBJ1-4, with TRBD1 as a possible D gene (6 bases). V lost 2 bases and J lost 10, with 14 bases in between. CDR1 is WSHSY, CDR2 SAAADI, per germline. This CDR3 comprises 14 residues. The CDR3 DNA is TGCGCCAGCAGTGAGGACAGGACGCAAGGAAAACTGTTTTTT. It is translated as CASSEDRTQGKLFF.

The genes are TRBV15 and TRBJ1-3; the match to TRBD1 covers 9 bases. The germline V gene encodes CDR1 LNHNV and CDR2 YYDKDF (reference sequence). Germline trimming cut 3 bases from V and 4 bases from J; bases unmatched to any gene: 4. The CDR3 has 15 amino acids. CDR3 region: CATSRGQGSGNTIYF. CDR3 in DNA: TGTGCCACCAGCAGGGGACAGGGATCCGGAAACACCATATATTTT.

This chain links TRBV7-2 with TRBJ1-5; a possible D gene is TRBD1 (5 bases). Germline assignment: CDR1 SGHTA and CDR2 FQGNSA. The CDR3 extends over 14 amino acids. Trimming left V 4 bases short and J 2 bases short, with 9 bases between. CDR3 nucleotide sequence: TGTGCCAGCAGCTCGGGAGGGGGCAATCAGCCCCAGCATTTT. Encoded protein: CASSSGGGNQPQHF.

V gene TRBV5-6 combines with J gene TRBJ1-1; D uncertain. The germline V and J ends were trimmed by 4 bases and 5 bases, with 9 bases remaining between them. The CDR3 is 12 residues long. The germline V gene encodes CDR1 SGHDT and CDR2 YYEEEE. CDR3 sequence reads: CASSRERTEAFF. Here the CDR3 DNA reads TGTGCCAGCAGCCGAGAGAGGACTGAAGCTTTCTTT.

The V and J genes are TRBV18 and TRBJ2-5; TRBD1 agrees at 10 bases. Germline V gene sequence: CDR1 KGHSH, CDR2 LQKENI. The CDR3 is 15 residues long. Unmatched junction bases numbered 9, after V lost 3 bases and J lost 8 bases. In DNA form, the CDR3 reads TGTGCCAGCTCACCGGGACAGGGGTACACGGGAACCCAGTACTTC. Protein sequence: CASSPGQGYTGTQYF.

This clone was detected only once. This chain links TRBV19 with TRBJ2-1, with 7 bases fitting TRBD1. J was trimmed by 5 bases and V by 1 base; bases with no gene match: 2. The CDR3 length is 14 residues. The germline V gene encodes CDR1 LNHDA and CDR2 SQIVND (reference sequence). The CDR3 coding sequence is TGTGCCAGTAGTATAGTGGGACAGCACAATGAGCAGTTCTTC. Translating gives CASSIVGQHNEQFF.

This chain connects TRBV6-5 to TRBJ1-3; D gene ambiguous. Germline CDR1 and CDR2: MNHEY and SVGAGI. V dropped 5 bases and J dropped 4 bases, with 6 bases sitting between them. The CDR3 is made up of 12 amino acids. The CDR3 spells CASSNLGNTIYF. CDR3 nucleotide sequence: TGTGCCAGCAGTAATCTCGGAAACACCATATATTTT.

The chain carries TRBV7-2 and TRBJ1-6; D is possibly TRBD1 (6 bases). The CDR3 is 14 residues long. The V gene's germline CDR1 is SGHTA and CDR2 FQGNSA. Trimming left V 3 bases short and J 4 bases short, with 7 bases between. The CDR3 nucleotides read TGTGCCAGCAGCTTCGGACAGTATAATTCACCCCTCCACTTT. Encoded protein: CASSFGQYNSPLHF.

The chain joins TRBV7-9 to TRBJ1-2, with a weak D call TRBD1 (6 bases). V shed 5 bases and J shed 3 bases, with 19 bases lying between them. CDR3 length: 16 amino acids. Germline-derived CDR1 and CDR2 are SEHNR and FQNEAQ (reference sequence). CDR3 nucleotide sequence: TGTGCCAGCAGCCCGGACGGGGGGGCCCGCCACTATGGCTACACCTTC. Its translation is CASSPDGGARHYGYTF. The complete variable domain, with remaining parts taken from reference TRBV7-9 and TRBJ1-2, reads DTGVSQNPRHKITKRGQNVTFRCDPISEHNRLYWYRQTLGQGPEFLTYFQNEAQLEKSRLLSDRFSAERPKGSFSTLEIQRTEQGDSAMYLCASSPDGGARHYGYTFGSGTRLTVV.

This clone was seen just once. The V and J genes are TRBV30 and TRBJ1-1, with D hard to call. CDR1 is GTSNPN and CDR2 is SVGIG in the germline V gene (reference sequence). Trimming took off 3 bases at V and 1 base at J, with 12 bases between the two ends. The CDR3 length is 14 residues. This chain's CDR3 is CAWSGVLTNTEAFF. The CDR3 DNA reads as TGTGCCTGGAGCGGTGTACTCACGAACACTGAAGCTTTCTTT.